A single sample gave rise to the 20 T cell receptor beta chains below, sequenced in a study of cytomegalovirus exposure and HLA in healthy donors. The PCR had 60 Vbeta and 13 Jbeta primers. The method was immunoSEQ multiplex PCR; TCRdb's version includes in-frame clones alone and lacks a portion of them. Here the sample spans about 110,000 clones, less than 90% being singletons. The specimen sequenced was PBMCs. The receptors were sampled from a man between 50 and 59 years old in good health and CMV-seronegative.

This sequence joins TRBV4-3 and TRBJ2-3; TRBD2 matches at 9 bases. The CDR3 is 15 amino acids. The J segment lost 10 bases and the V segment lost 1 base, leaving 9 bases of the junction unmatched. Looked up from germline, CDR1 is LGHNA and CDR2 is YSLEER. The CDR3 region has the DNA TGCGCCAGCAGCCAAGGCCTAGCGGGGATAAGTCCGCAGTATTTT. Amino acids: CASSQGLAGISPQYF.

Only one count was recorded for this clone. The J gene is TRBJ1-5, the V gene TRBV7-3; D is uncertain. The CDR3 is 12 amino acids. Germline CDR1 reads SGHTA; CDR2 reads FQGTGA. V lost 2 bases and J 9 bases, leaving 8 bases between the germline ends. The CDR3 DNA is TGTGCCAGCAGCTTACCCCCGGGGCCCCAGCATTTT. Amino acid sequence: CASSLPPGPQHF.

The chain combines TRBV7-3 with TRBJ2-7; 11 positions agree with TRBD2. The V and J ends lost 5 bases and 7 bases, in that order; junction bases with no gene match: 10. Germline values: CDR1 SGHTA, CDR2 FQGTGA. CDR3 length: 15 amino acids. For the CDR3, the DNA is TGTGCCAGCAGCCCGTTAGCGGGGGGGCCGGGGGAGCAGTACTTC. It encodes CASSPLAGGPGEQYF.

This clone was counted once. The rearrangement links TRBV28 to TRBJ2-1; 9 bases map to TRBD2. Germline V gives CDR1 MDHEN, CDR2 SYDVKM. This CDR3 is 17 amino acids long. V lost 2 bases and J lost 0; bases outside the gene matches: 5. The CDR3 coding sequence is TGTGCCAGCAGTTTAACTAGCGGGCCCGGCTCCTACAATGAGCAGTTCTTC. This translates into CASSLTSGPGSYNEQFF.

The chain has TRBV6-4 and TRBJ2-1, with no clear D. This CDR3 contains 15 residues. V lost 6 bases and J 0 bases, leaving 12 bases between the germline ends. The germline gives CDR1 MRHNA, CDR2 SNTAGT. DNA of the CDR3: TGTGCCAGCAGCGTAACCGGTAGCTCCTACAATGAGCAGTTCTTC. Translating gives CASSVTGSSYNEQFF.

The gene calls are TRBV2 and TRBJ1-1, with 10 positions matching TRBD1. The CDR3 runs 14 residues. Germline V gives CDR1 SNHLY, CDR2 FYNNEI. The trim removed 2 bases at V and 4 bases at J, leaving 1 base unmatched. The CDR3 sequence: CASSERQGATEAFF. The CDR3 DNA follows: TGTGCCAGCAGTGAACGACAGGGGGCCACTGAAGCTTTCTTT.

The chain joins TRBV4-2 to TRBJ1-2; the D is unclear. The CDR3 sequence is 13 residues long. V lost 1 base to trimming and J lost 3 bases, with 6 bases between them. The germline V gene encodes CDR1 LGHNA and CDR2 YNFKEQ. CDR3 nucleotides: TGTGCCAGCAGCCAAGGTCGGGACTATGGCTACACCTTC. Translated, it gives CASSQGRDYGYTF.

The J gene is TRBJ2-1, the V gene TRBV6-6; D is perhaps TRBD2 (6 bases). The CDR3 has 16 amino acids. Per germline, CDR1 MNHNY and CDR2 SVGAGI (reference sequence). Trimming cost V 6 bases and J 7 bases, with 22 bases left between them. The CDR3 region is CASRTGLWAWGNEQFF. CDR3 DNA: TGTGCCAGCAGGACGGGACTCTGGGCGTGGGGGAATGAGCAGTTCTTC.

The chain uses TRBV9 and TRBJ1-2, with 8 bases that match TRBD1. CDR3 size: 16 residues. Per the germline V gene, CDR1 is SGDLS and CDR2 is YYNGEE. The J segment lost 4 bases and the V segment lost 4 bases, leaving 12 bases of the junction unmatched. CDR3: CASSSPRTGLAYGYTF. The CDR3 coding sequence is TGTGCCAGCAGCTCCCCCCGGACAGGGCTTGCCTATGGCTACACCTTC.

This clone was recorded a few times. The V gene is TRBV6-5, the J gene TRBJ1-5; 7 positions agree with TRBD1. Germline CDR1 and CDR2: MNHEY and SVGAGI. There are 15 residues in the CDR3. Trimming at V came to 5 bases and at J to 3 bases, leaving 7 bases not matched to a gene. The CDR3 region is CASSRLGTANQPQHF. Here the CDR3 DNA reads TGTGCCAGCAGTAGACTCGGGACAGCCAATCAGCCCCAGCATTTT.

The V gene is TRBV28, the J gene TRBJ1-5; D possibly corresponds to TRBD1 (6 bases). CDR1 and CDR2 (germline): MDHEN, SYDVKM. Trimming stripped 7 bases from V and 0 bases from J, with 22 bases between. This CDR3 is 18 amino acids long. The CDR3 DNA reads TGTGCCAGCACCTCCTCCCCCGGGACAAGATTTAGCAATCAGCCCCAGCATTTT. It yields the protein CASTSSPGTRFSNQPQHF.

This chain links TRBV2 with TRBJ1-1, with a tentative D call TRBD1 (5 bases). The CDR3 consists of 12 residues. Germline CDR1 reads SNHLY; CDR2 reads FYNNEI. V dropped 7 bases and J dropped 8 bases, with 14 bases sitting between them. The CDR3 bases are TGTGCCAGCACCCTAGGGGACTGCGAAGCTTTCTTT. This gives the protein CASTLGDCEAFF.

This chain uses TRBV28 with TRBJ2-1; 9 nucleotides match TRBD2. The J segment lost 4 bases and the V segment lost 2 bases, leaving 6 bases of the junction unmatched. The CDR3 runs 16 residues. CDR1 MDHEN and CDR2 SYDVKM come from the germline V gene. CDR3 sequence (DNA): TGTGCCAGCAGTTTAGGGGGGCTAGCGGGGTACAATGAGCAGTTCTTC. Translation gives CASSLGGLAGYNEQFF.

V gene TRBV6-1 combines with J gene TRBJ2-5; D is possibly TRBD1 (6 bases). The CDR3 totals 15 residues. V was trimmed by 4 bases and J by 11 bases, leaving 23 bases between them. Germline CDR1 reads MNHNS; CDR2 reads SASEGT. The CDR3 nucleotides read TGTGCCAGCAGTGCCCCGGGGTTCCCCAGGGGAGAGCAGTACTTC. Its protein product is CASSAPGFPRGEQYF.

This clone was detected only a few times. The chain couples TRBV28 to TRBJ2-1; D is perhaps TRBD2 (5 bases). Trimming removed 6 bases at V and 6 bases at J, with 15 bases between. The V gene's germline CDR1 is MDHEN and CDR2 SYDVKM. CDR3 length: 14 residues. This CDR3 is CASSLKSRGNEQFF. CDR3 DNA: TGTGCCAGCAGCTTAAAAAGTCGGGGCAATGAGCAGTTCTTC.

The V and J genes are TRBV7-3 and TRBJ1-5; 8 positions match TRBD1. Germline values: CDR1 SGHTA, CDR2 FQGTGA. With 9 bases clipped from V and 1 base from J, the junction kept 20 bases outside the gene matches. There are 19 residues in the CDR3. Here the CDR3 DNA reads TGTGCCAGAGGGAAGAGGACAGGGAAGAAGGTCGTAAGCAATCAGCCCCAGCATTTT. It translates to CARGKRTGKKVVSNQPQHF. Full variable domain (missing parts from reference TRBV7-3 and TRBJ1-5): GAGVSQTPSNKVTEKGKYVELRCDPISGHTALYWYRQSLGQGPEFLIYFQGTGAADDSGLPNDRFFAVRPEGSVSTLKIQRTERGDSAVYLCARGKRTGKKVVSNQPQHFGDGTRLSIL.

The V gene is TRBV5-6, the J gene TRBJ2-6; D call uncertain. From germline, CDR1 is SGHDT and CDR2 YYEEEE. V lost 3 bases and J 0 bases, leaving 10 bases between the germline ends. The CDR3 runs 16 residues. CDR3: CASSSVWSSGANVLTF. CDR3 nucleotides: TGTGCCAGCAGCTCAGTTTGGAGCTCTGGGGCCAACGTCCTGACTTTC.

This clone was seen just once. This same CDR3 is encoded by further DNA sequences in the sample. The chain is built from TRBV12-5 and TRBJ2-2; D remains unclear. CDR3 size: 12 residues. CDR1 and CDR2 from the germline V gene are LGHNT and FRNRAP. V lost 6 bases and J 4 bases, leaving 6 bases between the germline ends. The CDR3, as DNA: TGTGCTAGTGGCCAAGCCACCGGGGAGCTGTTTTTT. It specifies CASGQATGELFF.

CDR3 nucleotides: TGTGCCAGCAGTTCCCAGGGGTTCCAGAGGGACGGCTACACCTTC. Amino acids: CASSSQGFQRDGYTF. V usage is TRBV28 and J usage is TRBJ1-2, with D perhaps matching TRBD1 (6 bases). Per germline, CDR1 MDHEN and CDR2 SYDVKM. V lost 4 bases, J lost 8 bases, and 20 bases lay in between. The CDR3 runs to 15 residues.

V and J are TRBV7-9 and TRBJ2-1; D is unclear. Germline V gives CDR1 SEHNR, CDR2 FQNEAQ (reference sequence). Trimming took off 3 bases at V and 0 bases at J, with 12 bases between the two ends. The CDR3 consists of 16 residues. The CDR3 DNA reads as TGTGCCAGCAGCTTTGGTTCGGGTCTCTCCTACAATGAGCAGTTCTTC. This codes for CASSFGSGLSYNEQFF. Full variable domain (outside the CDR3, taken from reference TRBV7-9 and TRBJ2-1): DTGVSQNPRHKITKRGQNVTFRCDPISEHNRLYWYRQTLGQGPEFLTYFQNEAQLEKSRLLSDRFSAERPKGSFSTLEIQRTEQGDSAMYLCASSFGSGLSYNEQFFGPGTRLTVL.